A single T cell receptor (beta chain) is shown here with its context. This clonotype was counted a single time. This receptor's antigen is unknown. Base qualities were left out, and no much larger clone turns up one base away. One read alone is weak evidence. The sample's time point label, decoded: late sampling 161 to 241 days after vaccination in three convalescent patients. The positive SARS-CoV-2 PCR tests of the convalescent patients were dated from March to December 2020, before the Alpha, Beta and Delta variants emerged in the United States. Ficoll-Paque Plus gradient centrifugation was used to isolate PBMCs from whole blood, and the isolated PBMCs were then either used fresh or cryopreserved at -140C. This sample stems from a study of vaccination and CD4 T cells after COVID-19 (dated by TCRdb to between 2021 and 2024). As for the study more broadly: SARS-CoV-2 positivity had been established in the convalescent patients by nasal swab PCR, and mild disease was recorded in several of these patients and severe disease in one. The convalescent cohort included six males and four females, with two Hispanic individuals, seven Caucasians, two Asians and one multiracial person. Post-COVID blood samples were collected from convalescent patients a median of roughly 100 days after diagnosis, with a range of about 30 to 161 days. In about 11 COVID-19 convalescent patients and a few infection-naive healthy vaccine recipients, the spike-specific CD4+ TCR repertoire before mRNA vaccination was compared with the repertoire after mRNA vaccination. For three convalescent patients, samples were collected at an early post-vaccination timepoint (day 14) as well as at a late post-vaccination timepoint (days 161 to 241). Two doses of either the Pfizer-BioNTech BNT162b2 vaccine (n=8) or the Moderna mRNA-1273 vaccine (n=2) were administered to participants. The time from the second vaccine dose to post-vaccine blood sampling had a median of roughly 79 days and ranged from about 12 to 241 days. What the authors observed across the whole study: An increase in the median number of SARS-CoV-2-reactive clonotypes from around 20 after infection to 38 after vaccination was observed, but the change was not found to be significant. Of the vaccine-specific clones in convalescent patients, 304 of 307, or nearly all, reacted only to SARS-CoV-2 spike and did not cross-react with common cold coronaviruses. In convalescent patients, a median about 90% of post-vaccine SARS-CoV-2-reactive clones were detected only after vaccination, and vaccine-specific priming was suggested by this finding. Relatively few convalescent patients were included in the study, and early timepoints after natural infection were not analyzed.

Receptor amplification or capture employed PCR. The sequencer listed for this sample is Illumina iSeq 100. On the authors' methods: Non-productive sequences were removed, and CDR3s not starting with C, not ending with F or W, or shorter than 7 amino acids were discarded. Using R version 3.6.1, CDR3 homology was evaluated through Levenshtein distances (stringdist) along with unrooted phylogenetic trees (ape). TCRdb applied fastp at Q25 and MiXCR to the public reads, then kept only in-frame beta chains. Each record represents a unique CDR3 protein, reported with the most common genes and DNA among its rows. These V and J calls originate from TCRdb's pipeline instead of the authors' own analysis. This sample has roughly 30,000 distinct CDR3 sequences in its table, and 45% to 60% of those were observed once. Roughly 5.5% of the sample belongs to the ten largest clones. The material was CD4+ T cells from blood, obtained about 7 months after SARS-CoV-2 vaccination. The TCR was taken from a human donor who had recovered from COVID-19.

At the DNA level, the sequence is TGTGCCACCAGCCTGCCGGGTAGCGGGATAACAGATACGCAGTATTTT. Its protein reads: CATSLPGSGITDTQYF. This receptor chain uses TRBV15 and TRBJ2-3; TRBD2 aligns with 8 central bases. CDR1 and CDR2, looked up from the germline V gene (reference sequence), are LNHNV and YYDKDF. The junction shows trimming of 5 bases on V and 3 bases on J, and the gene matches do not reach 10 bases of it. The CDR3 contains 16 residues, cysteine and phenylalanine counted. Just CDR3 DNA is preserved here, 48 bases in frame from base 1.